This T cell receptor (beta chain) was sequenced in a study of chemoradiotherapy in HPV16-positive cancers. Overall study results and limits: HPV-specific T cells were functionally defined from only a couple of HPV16-positive patients. In HPV16-positive patients, HPV-responsive T-cell expansion tracked better recurrence-free survival.

Worth noting for this clone: Its specificity is not known.

CDR1 and CDR2 from the germline V gene are WNHNN and SYGVQD (reference sequence). J lost 5 bases, V lost 6 bases, and 11 bases had no gene match. The CDR3 sequence is 15 residues long. Repertoires were generated with immunoSEQ multiplex PCR, while TCRdb's copy carries only in-frame clones and drops some. Of fewer than 70,000 clones in the sample, 90% were seen once. The chain employs TRBV10-1 and TRBJ2-5; 8 nucleotides agree with TRBD2. This sequence was found in a human donor with HPV-associated anogenital cancer. Source: blood, taken from a patient who underwent chemoradiotherapy. The CDR3 protein is CASSLSRGAGETQYF. The CDR3 nucleotides read TGCGCCAGCAGCCTCTCGCGGGGGGCCGGGGAGACCCAGTACTTC.